This TCR beta chain was captured by sequencing in a study of T cells in narcolepsy. Sequencing was performed with immunoSEQ multiplex PCR; in TCRdb, only in-frame clones are kept and a portion is missing. Altogether about 33,000 clones are present, 90% being singletons, with the ten largest covering around 1.2%. Regarding this clone: Antigen: not known.

V lost 2 bases to trimming and J lost 6 bases, with 10 bases between them. CDR3 length: 13 amino acids. In germline, CDR1 is MNHEY, CDR2 SMNVEV (reference sequence). General observations from the study: Comparing one patient's CSF and blood CD4+ clonotypes highlighted HCRT- and TRIB2-specific autoreactive clonotypes.

The sample taken for sequencing was CD45RA- memory CD4+ T cells from PBMCs. This clonotype was sampled from a human donor with narcolepsy. The chain links TRBV27 to TRBJ2-5; TRBD1 is a possible D gene (5 bases). CDR3 protein: CASSLGQGKTQYF. The DNA for the CDR3 is TGTGCCAGCAGTTTAGGACAAGGGAAGACCCAGTACTTC.